This TCR beta chain is from a study of T cells in Graves' hyperthyroidism and ophthalmopathy. Whole-study results and caveats: In simple terms, a model built on 13 V-J features told ophthalmopathy apart from stable hyperthyroidism. Prediction of ophthalmopathy progression came a median approximately 6 months pre-onset. Blood also held most thyroid clonotypes expanded beyond 0.001.

Germline V gene sequence: CDR1 SGHDT, CDR2 YYEEEE. V was shortened by 1 base and J by 2 bases, with 12 bases between the two germline ends. The CDR3 spans 15 residues. Amplified TCR beta CDR3 regions came from RNA transcripts. The TCR CDR3 first-round RT-PCR relied on the HTBI primer set. Each CDR3 protein is one row after TCRdb ran MiXCR on the multiplex PCR reads. The table lists about 350,000 distinct CDR3 sequences, approximately 15% of them singletons. This clonotype was seen more than once but under ten times. Antigen specificity is unknown. Sequences were obtained from blood. The receptor was isolated from a woman in her thirties with Graves' hyperthyroidism. The genes are TRBV5-6 and TRBJ1-1; D call uncertain. This chain's CDR3 is CASSLSPGRNTEAFF. As DNA, the CDR3 is TGTGCCAGCAGCTTGTCTCCGGGAAGAAACACTGAAGCTTTCTTT.